A single sample gave rise to the 24 T cell receptor beta chains below, sequenced in a study of blood T cell repertoires in COVID-19. Sequencing used immunoSEQ multiplex PCR; TCRdb keeps in-frame clones, though not all of them. The table shows 70,000 to 95,000 clones, with around 84% occurring only once. The sequencing sample was made of peripheral blood. All receptors derive from a woman between 45 and 65 years old with acute or convalescent COVID-19.

The chain couples TRBV12-3 or TRBV12-4 to TRBJ1-4; D ambiguous. This CDR3 is built from 13 residues. Trimming took 4 bases from V and 11 from J, leaving 14 bases between them. CDR3 in DNA: TGTGCCAGCAGTTCCCAACCGACGGGGAAACTGTTTTTT. Protein product: CASSSQPTGKLFF.

The chain is built from TRBV19 and TRBJ2-2; the D gene is possibly TRBD1 (5 bases). Germline values: CDR1 LNHDA, CDR2 SQIVND (reference sequence). The CDR3 runs 14 residues. V lost 6 bases to trimming and J lost 1 base, with 9 bases between them. CDR3 coding DNA: TGTGCCAGTAGACAGGCAGGGAACACCGGGGAGCTGTTTTTT. Its protein product is CASRQAGNTGELFF.

The V gene is TRBV7-3, the J gene TRBJ2-5; 7 positions match TRBD1. Trimming cost V 5 bases and J 3 bases; bases outside gene matches: 12. Germline CDR1 reads SGHTA; CDR2 reads FQGTGA. CDR3 length equals 16 residues. In DNA, the CDR3 is TGTGCCAGCAGCCTGGGGACAGCACCCTTCGAAGAGACCCAGTACTTC. Its protein product is CASSLGTAPFEETQYF. The full variable domain, with the rest looked up from reference TRBV7-3 and TRBJ2-5, is GAGVSQTPSNKVTEKGKYVELRCDPISGHTALYWYRQSLGQGPEFLIYFQGTGAADDSGLPNDRFFAVRPEGSVSTLKIQRTERGDSAVYLCASSLGTAPFEETQYFGPGTRLLVL.

This chain joins TRBV7-8 and TRBJ2-7; TRBD2 might be the D (5 bases). The CDR3 totals 13 residues. V dropped 7 bases and J dropped 3 bases, with 13 bases sitting between them. Per germline, CDR1 SGHVS and CDR2 FQNEAQ. DNA for the CDR3: TGTGCCAGCACCCCCCGACGGGACTACGAGCAGTACTTC. Amino acids: CASTPRRDYEQYF.

This chain links TRBV25-1 with TRBJ2-1; 7 positions agree with TRBD1. V trimming: 5 bases; J trimming: 7 bases; junction bases outside the gene matches: 8. The CDR3 totals 14 residues. Per the germline V gene, CDR1 is MGHDK and CDR2 is SYGVNS. As DNA, the CDR3 is TGTGCCAGCAGTAGGCAGGGGGTATCGAATGAGCAGTTCTTC. Its protein is CASSRQGVSNEQFF.

This chain connects TRBV4-2 to TRBJ2-3, with TRBD2 identical over 9 bases. The V and J ends lost 8 bases and 5 bases, in that order; junction bases with no gene match: 5. CDR1 and CDR2 from the germline V gene are LGHNA and YNFKEQ. The CDR3 is made up of 13 amino acids. The CDR3 is CASGERGEDTQYF. The DNA of the CDR3 is TGTGCCAGCGGGGAGCGGGGGGAAGATACGCAGTATTTT.

CDR3 amino acids: CAWRRRTTDRGETQYF. For the CDR3, the DNA is TGTGCCTGGAGGAGGAGAACAACGGACAGGGGGGAGACCCAGTACTTC. The chain couples TRBV30 to TRBJ2-5; 10 bases agree with TRBD1. CDR3 size: 16 residues. Trimming took 3 bases from V and 5 from J; bases not matched to a gene: 12. Germline CDR1 and CDR2: GTSNPN and SVGIG (reference sequence).

The chain carries TRBV28 and TRBJ2-3; a possible D gene is TRBD2 (6 bases). From germline, CDR1 is MDHEN and CDR2 SYDVKM. V lost 0 bases and J 2 bases, leaving 12 bases between the germline ends. This CDR3 contains 16 residues. DNA of the CDR3: TGTGCCAGCAGTTTATGGGCGGGATCTTACACAGATACGCAGTATTTT. This sequence encodes CASSLWAGSYTDTQYF. The full variable domain, rest sourced from reference TRBV28 and TRBJ2-3, is DVKVTQSSRYLVKRTGEKVFLECVQDMDHENMFWYRQDPGLGLRLIYFSYDVKMKEKGDIPEGYSVSREKKERFSLILESASTNQTSMYLCASSLWAGSYTDTQYFGPGTRLTVL.

V is TRBV5-4 and J is TRBJ2-1, with D perhaps matching TRBD1 (6 bases). Germline V gene sequence: CDR1 SGHNT, CDR2 YYREEE (reference sequence). The CDR3 is made up of 13 amino acids. V lost 4 bases, J lost 4 bases, and 9 bases lay in between. This CDR3 is CASSMGQYNEQFF. The CDR3 DNA reads as TGTGCCAGCAGCATGGGACAATACAATGAGCAGTTCTTC.

The chain combines TRBV7-6 with TRBJ2-7; TRBD2 agrees at 10 bases. Germline values: CDR1 SGHVS, CDR2 FNYEAQ. V was clipped by 5 bases and J by 4 bases; unmatched bases: 14. CDR3 length equals 17 residues. As DNA, the CDR3 is TGTGCCAGCAGCCTTCAAGCCGGGACTAGCGTAGGGTACGAGCAGTACTTC. This translates into CASSLQAGTSVGYEQYF.

The rearrangement joins TRBV28 to TRBJ2-1; tentative D call: TRBD1 (5 bases). Germline loops: CDR1 MDHEN, CDR2 SYDVKM. V shed 7 bases and J shed 4 bases, with 11 bases lying between them. The CDR3 is made up of 13 amino acids. The CDR3 loop reads CASNDDRYNEQFF. The DNA of the CDR3 is TGTGCCAGCAATGACGACAGATACAATGAGCAGTTCTTC.

The chain employs TRBV7-6 and TRBJ2-5; weak D call: TRBD2 (5 bases). This CDR3 is 15 amino acids long. V dropped 5 bases and J dropped 4 bases, with 17 bases sitting between them. Germline CDR1 SGHVS, CDR2 FNYEAQ. CDR3 region: CASSPRRGFSETQYF. CDR3 DNA sequence: TGTGCCAGCAGCCCTAGACGAGGGTTTTCAGAGACCCAGTACTTC.

V and J are TRBV7-9 and TRBJ2-2, with TRBD2 identical over 7 bases. The CDR3 has 16 amino acids. J was trimmed by 4 bases and V by 3 bases; bases with no gene match: 8. Germline assignment: CDR1 SEHNR and CDR2 FQNEAQ (reference sequence). The CDR3 region has the DNA TGTGCCAGCAGCTTTTTGCGGGGGAGAGGCACCGGGGAGCTGTTTTTT. Protein sequence: CASSFLRGRGTGELFF. Together with reference TRBV7-9 and TRBJ2-2, the CDR3 gives the full variable domain: DTGVSQNPRHKITKRGQNVTFRCDPISEHNRLYWYRQTLGQGPEFLTYFQNEAQLEKSRLLSDRFSAERPKGSFSTLEIQRTEQGDSAMYLCASSFLRGRGTGELFFGEGSRLTVL.

The chain joins TRBV6-5 to TRBJ2-7, with D possibly TRBD1 on 5 matching bases. This CDR3 is 12 amino acids long. V lost 6 bases and J 3 bases, leaving 9 bases between the germline ends. Germline V gene data show CDR1 as MNHEY and CDR2 as SVGAGI. The CDR3 region is CASRSDSYEQYF. The CDR3, as DNA: TGTGCCAGCAGGAGCGACAGCTACGAGCAGTACTTC.

CDR3 DNA sequence: TGTGCCAGCAGCTTCTCCGGCGGGTACGAGCAGTACTTC. Translated, it gives CASSFSGGYEQYF. This chain connects TRBV6-2 or TRBV6-3 to TRBJ2-7, with a possible D match to TRBD2 (5 bases). Germline V gene sequence: CDR1 MNHEY, CDR2 SVGEGT. The CDR3 spans 13 residues. The V end lost 6 bases, the J end lost 4 bases, and 13 bases lay between the germline ends.

This CDR3 is CASSHSGQGGYGYTF. The DNA of the CDR3 is TGTGCCAGCAGCCACAGCGGACAGGGAGGCTATGGCTACACCTTC. The chain uses TRBV5-4 and TRBJ1-2; 8 nucleotides match TRBD1. The trim removed 4 bases at V and 4 bases at J, leaving 9 bases unmatched. CDR3 length: 15 residues. CDR1 and CDR2 from the germline V gene are SGHNT and YYREEE (reference sequence). Drawing the rest from reference TRBV5-4 and TRBJ1-2, the complete variable domain is ETGVTQSPTHLIKTRGQQVTLRCSSQSGHNTVSWYQQALGQGPQFIFQYYREEENGRGNFPPRFSGLQFPNYSSELNVNALELDDSALYLCASSHSGQGGYGYTFGSGTRLTVV.

The rearrangement uses TRBV6-5 and TRBJ2-7; 9 bases map to TRBD1. The CDR3 runs to 14 residues. Germline lookup yields CDR1 MNHEY and CDR2 SVGAGI. Trimming at V came to 7 bases and at J to 1 base, leaving 5 bases not matched to a gene. CDR3 sequence: CASTSTGGSYEQYF. The CDR3 DNA reads as TGTGCCAGCACGTCGACAGGGGGTTCCTACGAGCAGTACTTC.

The V call is TRBV5-6, the J call TRBJ2-3, with 9 bases that match TRBD1. The length of the CDR3 is 15 residues. The germline CDR1 and CDR2 sequences are SGHDT and YYEEEE. V lost 1 base to trimming and J lost 2 bases; unmatched junction nucleotides: 2. The CDR3 here is CASSLTGGHTDTQYF. Written as DNA, the CDR3 is TGTGCCAGCAGCTTGACAGGGGGCCACACAGATACGCAGTATTTT.

This rearrangement joins TRBV30 to TRBJ2-7; 12 nucleotides align to TRBD2. This CDR3 has 13 residues. In germline, CDR1 is GTSNPN, CDR2 SVGIG (reference sequence). Unmatched junction bases numbered 5, after V lost 5 bases and J lost 6 bases. The CDR3 sequence: CAWGLAGTGEQYF. DNA of the CDR3: TGTGCCTGGGGACTAGCGGGAACTGGCGAGCAGTACTTC.

The chain links TRBV7-2 to TRBJ1-6, with no clear D. This CDR3 has 15 residues. Germline V gene lookup returns CDR1 SGHTA and CDR2 FQGNSA. Trimming shortened V by 3 bases and J by 7 bases, and 13 bases separated the two germline ends. The CDR3 DNA is TGTGCCAGCAGCTTCTCTGAGGGAGGGAATTCACCCCTCCACTTT. Its translation is CASSFSEGGNSPLHF.

This chain joins TRBV5-1 and TRBJ2-1, with D tentatively TRBD2 (6 bases). This CDR3 has 15 amino acids. V lost 0 bases and J lost 6, with 13 bases in between. Germline CDR1 and CDR2: SGHRS and YFSETQ. CDR3 nucleotide sequence: TGCGCCAGCAGCTTGGTAATAGCCGGGAGCAATGAGCAGTTCTTC. This sequence encodes CASSLVIAGSNEQFF.

This rearrangement joins TRBV7-9 to TRBJ2-7; 8 bases match TRBD2. The CDR3 extends over 16 amino acids. CDR1 SEHNR and CDR2 FQNEAQ come from the germline V gene (reference sequence). V lost 5 bases, J lost 5 bases, and 14 bases stayed unmatched. Here the CDR3 DNA reads TGTGCCAGCAGCCCAGCCTCCGGGCGGGGGGATGACGAGCAGTACTTC. Protein sequence: CASSPASGRGDDEQYF.

This clone showed up just a few times. V gene TRBV4-1 combines with J gene TRBJ1-1; TRBD1 matches at 8 bases. Germline CDR1 MGHRA, CDR2 YSYEKL. This CDR3 comprises 17 residues. After removal of 4 bases from V and 8 bases from J, the junction contained 18 bases not matched to a gene. Here the CDR3 reads CASSLDRSGQVHGEAFF. The CDR3 coding sequence is TGCGCCAGCAGCCTGGACCGTTCGGGACAGGTTCATGGGGAAGCTTTCTTT.

There are a few counts of this clone. The CDR3 bases are TGTGCCAGCAGTTCCGGGGTCTCCTACGAGCAGTACTTC. This sequence encodes CASSSGVSYEQYF. The genes are TRBV12-3 or TRBV12-4 and TRBJ2-7; possible D gene TRBD2, 5 bases. Trimming left V 4 bases short and J 0 bases short, with 7 bases between. CDR3 length: 13 residues.